The TCR beta chain described here comes from a study of T cell responses to AZD1222 COVID-19 vaccine. Study observations and caveats: An increase in Spike-specific TCR breadth and depth was observed after two AZD1222 doses. Baseline serostatus was positive in only a handful of AZD1222 recipients.

Points on this clone: Its antigen is undetermined.

Method: immunoSEQ multiplex PCR; TCRdb's copy keeps in-frame clones and lacks some. The sample records 100,000 to 150,000 clones, more than 80% being singletons. The V gene's germline CDR1 is MNHEY and CDR2 SVGAGI. This CDR3 has 15 residues. V lost 6 bases, J lost 0 bases, and 12 bases lay in between. The chain joins TRBV6-5 to TRBJ1-5; a possible D gene is TRBD1 (6 bases). The sequences come from peripheral blood, collected 28 days after the second AZD1222 dose. The sequence came from an adult who received the AZD1222 COVID-19 vaccine. CDR3 DNA sequence: TGTGCCAGCAGCCCGACAGGATATAGCAATCAGCCCCAGCATTTT. Protein product: CASSPTGYSNQPQHF.